The entry below describes one TCR beta chain. Sequencing used immunoSEQ multiplex PCR; TCRdb keeps in-frame clones, though not all of them. The sample consists of about 730,000 clones, approximately 85% of them appearing once. The CDR3 runs to 15 residues. Germline V gene data show CDR1 as SGHAT and CDR2 as FQNNGV. Between the trimmed V and J ends, which lost 3 bases and 3 bases, there was a span of 14 bases. This entry belongs to a study of shared T cell receptors in the human thymus. These records were also assigned to another study, of human thymus T cells. As that study records: Thymus was obtained from resections taken during corrective heart surgery. Highly overlapping thymic repertoires among unrelated individuals were reported in related research.

The chain recombines TRBV11-2 with TRBJ2-5, with a possible D match to TRBD2 (6 bases). The sample was thymocytes. The TCR sequence derives from a girl under three years old with a congenital heart defect. CDR3 region: CASSFVGTHKETQYF. The CDR3 DNA follows: TGTGCCAGCAGCTTCGTCGGGACTCATAAAGAGACCCAGTACTTC.